The clone carrying this T cell receptor (beta chain) was seen once. Its antigen is not identified. In the PCR, 60 Vbeta and 13 Jbeta primers were used. The table came from immunoSEQ multiplex PCR; TCRdb's copy has only in-frame clones and leaves some out. The data contain just over 150,000 clones, nearly 80% of them seen just once; the ten biggest clones take up 3.1%. The sample is drawn from a study of cytomegalovirus exposure and HLA in healthy donors. General study findings and limits: Equally common other TCR beta chains were less clonally expanded than HLA-associated ones, a later analysis found.

The CDR3 runs to 15 residues. Trimming pared 4 bases from V and 3 bases from J, leaving 15 bases between. Looked up from germline, CDR1 is MGHDK and CDR2 is SYGVNS. The sequenced sample consisted of PBMCs. The TCR originated in a woman in her 40s in good health and CMV-seronegative. The chain joins TRBV25-1 to TRBJ1-1; D might be TRBD1 (6 bases). The CDR3 region has the DNA TGTGCCAGCAGTGCCTCGACAGGCAGGGACACTGAAGCTTTCTTT. Translation gives CASSASTGRDTEAFF.